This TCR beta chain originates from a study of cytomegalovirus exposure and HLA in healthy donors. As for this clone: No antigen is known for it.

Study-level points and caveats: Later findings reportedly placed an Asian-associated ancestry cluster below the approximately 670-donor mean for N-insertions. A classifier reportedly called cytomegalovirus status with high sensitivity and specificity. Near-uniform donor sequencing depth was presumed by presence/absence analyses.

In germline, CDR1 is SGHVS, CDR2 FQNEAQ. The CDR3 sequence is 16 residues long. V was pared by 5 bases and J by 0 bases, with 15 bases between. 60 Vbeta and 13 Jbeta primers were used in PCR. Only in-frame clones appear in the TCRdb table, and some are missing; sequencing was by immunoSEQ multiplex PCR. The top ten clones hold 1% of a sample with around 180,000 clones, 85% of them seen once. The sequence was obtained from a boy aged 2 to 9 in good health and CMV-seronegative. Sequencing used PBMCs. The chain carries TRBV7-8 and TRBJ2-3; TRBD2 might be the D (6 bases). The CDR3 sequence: CASSGYFAGSTDTQYF. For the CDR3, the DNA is TGTGCCAGCAGCGGTTACTTCGCGGGAAGCACAGATACGCAGTATTTT. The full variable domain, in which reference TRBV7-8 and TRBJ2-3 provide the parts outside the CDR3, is GAGVSQSPRYKVAKRGQDVALRCDPISGHVSLFWYQQALGQGPEFLTYFQNEAQLDKSGLPSDRFFAERPEGSVSTLKIQRTQQEDSAVYLCASSGYFAGSTDTQYFGPGTRLTVL.